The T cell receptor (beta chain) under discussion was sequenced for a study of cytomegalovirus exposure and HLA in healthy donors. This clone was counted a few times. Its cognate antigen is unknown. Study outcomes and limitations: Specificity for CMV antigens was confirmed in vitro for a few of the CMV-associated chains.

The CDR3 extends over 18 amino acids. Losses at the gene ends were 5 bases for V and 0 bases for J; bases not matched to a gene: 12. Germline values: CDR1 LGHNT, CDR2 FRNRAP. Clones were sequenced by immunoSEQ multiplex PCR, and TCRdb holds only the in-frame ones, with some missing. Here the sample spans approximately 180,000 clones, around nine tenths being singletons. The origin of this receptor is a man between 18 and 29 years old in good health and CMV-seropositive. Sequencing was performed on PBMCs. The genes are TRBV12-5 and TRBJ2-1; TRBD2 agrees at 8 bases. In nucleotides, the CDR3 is TGTGCTAGTGGTGCCCCTATAAGCGGGGGCAGCTCCTACAATGAGCAGTTCTTC. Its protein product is CASGAPISGGSSYNEQFF.